These 3 T cell receptor beta chains share one sample of origin, sequenced in a study of Tregs in tolerant kidney transplant recipients. Clones were read by immunoSEQ multiplex PCR, and TCRdb kept only the in-frame ones, dropping some. Its listing shows 23,000 or so clones. The nonmyeloablative bone marrow transplants came from related graft donors, with transient mixed chimerism. Specimen: CD4+ T cells from blood (PBMCs), collected 6 months after the transplant. Receptors were obtained from a human patient who received a combined kidney and bone marrow transplant. Some T cells may trace back to the graft donor.

A remark on this clone: The CDR3 end is not reached by the read, which stops 3 residues before it; the germline J gene fills it in. The genes are TRBV29-1 and TRBJ1-2; D might be TRBD1 (5 bases). The germline V gene has CDR1 SQVTM and CDR2 ANQGSEA. Deletions cut 8 bases from V and 5 bases from J, with 15 bases between. The CDR3 contains 12 residues. CDR3 residues: CSTRTGGYGYTF. CDR3 bases read: TGCAGCACCCGGACGGGGGGGTATGGC.

A word on this clone: The read ends 3 residues shy of where the CDR3 ends; the end is completed using the germline J gene. V gene TRBV18 combines with J gene TRBJ2-5; TRBD1 agrees at 7 bases. The V gene end was trimmed by 0 bases and the J gene end by 3 bases; junction bases not matched to a gene: 7. The CDR3 is 16 amino acids. Germline loops: CDR1 KGHSH, CDR2 LQKENI. The CDR3 here is CASSPPFSTGEETQYF. The part of the CDR3 DNA that was read is TGTGCCAGCTCACCACCCTTTAGCACAGGGGAAGAGACC.

The DNA read from the CDR3 is TGTGCCAGCTCACCCCAAAACACTGAA. It is translated as CASSPQNTE. The whole CDR3 sequence is CASSPQNTEAFF. This chain connects TRBV18 to TRBJ1-1; D is undetermined. The observed sequence ends 3 residues before the CDR3 terminus, with the missing tail filled in from the germline J gene. The germline V and J ends were trimmed by 3 bases and 2 bases, with 4 bases remaining between them. The CDR3 covers 12 residues. Per the germline V gene, CDR1 is KGHSH and CDR2 is LQKENI.